Listed below are T cell receptor beta chains from one sample, sequenced in a study of tumor-infiltrating lymphocytes in primary liver carcinoma. TCRdb re-called the multiplex PCR reads through MiXCR, storing one row per CDR3 protein. The sample lists about 97,000 distinct CDR3 sequences, around 66% seen once, with around 12% in the top ten. The sample comprised liver tumor tissue from sampling region 2. The source of these receptors is a woman in her sixties or seventies with primary liver carcinoma and hepatitis B virus infection. Each CDR3 is given with its conserved first and last residue. Fields, in order: J gene, V gene, D gene, clone size, CDR3 DNA, CDR3 protein. D genes are given only for firm matches. Only part of the rows carry a size: once, few, many, or a class if the clone is expanded.

j_call: TRBJ2-7; v_call: TRBV4-1; d_call: .; clone_size: many; cdr3_nt: TGCGCCAGCAGCCAAGATCAAACAGCCCACGAGCAGTACTTC; cdr3_aa: CASSQDQTAHEQYF
j_call: TRBJ1-1; v_call: TRBV6-8; d_call: .; clone_size: many; cdr3_nt: TGTGCCAGCAGTTGCCCCAGGGATTGGGCTTTCTTT; cdr3_aa: CASSCPRDWAFF
j_call: TRBJ1-1; v_call: TRBV10-3; d_call: TRBD1; clone_size: .; cdr3_nt: TGTGCCATCAGGGGGACAGGGGAGAACACTGAAGCTTTCTTT; cdr3_aa: CAIRGTGENTEAFF
j_call: TRBJ2-5; v_call: TRBV28; d_call: .; clone_size: .; cdr3_nt: TGTGCCAGCAGTTTAGGAGGTTGGGAGACCCAGTACTTC; cdr3_aa: CASSLGGWETQYF
j_call: TRBJ2-7; v_call: TRBV6-5; d_call: .; clone_size: many; cdr3_nt: TGTGCCAGCAGTTACGCAGCAGCGAACGAGCAGTACTTC; cdr3_aa: CASSYAAANEQYF
j_call: TRBJ1-1; v_call: TRBV11-2; d_call: TRBD1; clone_size: many; cdr3_nt: TGTGCCAGCAGCTTACTGGTCTTACAGGGGACTGAAGCTTTCTTT; cdr3_aa: CASSLLVLQGTEAFF
j_call: TRBJ2-6; v_call: TRBV6-5; d_call: TRBD1; clone_size: many; cdr3_nt: TGTGCCAGCACTCTGGACAGGCTGAGCTCTGGGGCCAACGTCCTGACTTTC; cdr3_aa: CASTLDRLSSGANVLTF
j_call: TRBJ2-7; v_call: TRBV7-6; d_call: TRBD2; clone_size: .; cdr3_nt: TGTGCCAGCATCCCATCGGGAGGAGCCGAGCAGTACTTC; cdr3_aa: CASIPSGGAEQYF
j_call: TRBJ2-3; v_call: TRBV7-8; d_call: TRBD2; clone_size: .; cdr3_nt: TGTGCCAGCAGCTCATCGCCGAGACTAGCGGCGTATTTT; cdr3_aa: CASSSSPRLAAYF
j_call: TRBJ2-1; v_call: TRBV6-1; d_call: .; clone_size: many; cdr3_nt: TGTGCCAGCAGTGAAGTCGCCGTCTACAATGAGCAGTTCTTC; cdr3_aa: CASSEVAVYNEQFF
j_call: TRBJ2-1; v_call: TRBV11-2; d_call: TRBD2; clone_size: .; cdr3_nt: TGTGCCAGCAGCCTACGAGGAGGACTAGCGGGAGTTTTCGAGCAGTGCTTC; cdr3_aa: CASSLRGGLAGVFEQCF
j_call: TRBJ2-3; v_call: TRBV29-1; d_call: .; clone_size: once; cdr3_nt: TGCAGCGTTGAAGGTCAAGGGAGAGGGAGCGCAGATACGCAGTATTTT; cdr3_aa: CSVEGQGRGSADTQYF
j_call: TRBJ2-1; v_call: TRBV11-2; d_call: .; clone_size: .; cdr3_nt: TGTGCCAGCAGCTTAGAACCGGGGGCTAATGAGCAGTTCTTC; cdr3_aa: CASSLEPGANEQFF
j_call: TRBJ2-7; v_call: TRBV29-1; d_call: .; clone_size: .; cdr3_nt: TGCAGCGTTGGACAGAGTAGCTCCTACGAGCAGTACTTC; cdr3_aa: CSVGQSSSYEQYF
j_call: TRBJ2-5; v_call: TRBV7-9; d_call: TRBD2; clone_size: many; cdr3_nt: TGTGCCAGCAGCTTGGGGCTAGCGGGAAGTCCTCAAGAGACCCAGTACTTC; cdr3_aa: CASSLGLAGSPQETQYF
j_call: TRBJ2-5; v_call: TRBV5-1; d_call: .; clone_size: many; cdr3_nt: TGCGCCAGCAGCTTGGCCGCGGACCGATCAGAGACCCAGTACTTC; cdr3_aa: CASSLAADRSETQYF
j_call: TRBJ2-7; v_call: TRBV29-1; d_call: TRBD1; clone_size: .; cdr3_nt: TGCAGCGTCGTGGGACAGGAGTTTAGCGAGCAGTACTTC; cdr3_aa: CSVVGQEFSEQYF
j_call: TRBJ2-5; v_call: TRBV11-2; d_call: .; clone_size: .; cdr3_nt: TGTGCCAGTACCTTAGATATCGGGGGCCGCGAATACTTC; cdr3_aa: CASTLDIGGREYF
j_call: TRBJ2-5; v_call: TRBV11-2; d_call: .; clone_size: once; cdr3_nt: TGTGCCAGCAGCTTAGGTTTGGTTAGCCGAGGAGAGGGAGAGACCCAGTACTTC; cdr3_aa: CASSLGLVSRGEGETQYF
j_call: TRBJ2-4; v_call: TRBV4-2; d_call: TRBD2; clone_size: .; cdr3_nt: TGTGTCAGCAGCCAAGAGTCCCCTAGCGGGAGGTTAGGGCCAGGAAACATTGAGTACTTC; cdr3_aa: CVSSQESPSGRLGPGNIEYF
j_call: TRBJ2-7; v_call: TRBV5-1; d_call: TRBD2; clone_size: many; cdr3_nt: TGCGCCAGCAGCTTGGGCGCTAGCGGGAAGGACGAGCAGTACTTC; cdr3_aa: CASSLGASGKDEQYF
j_call: TRBJ2-3; v_call: TRBV11-3; d_call: .; clone_size: .; cdr3_nt: TGTGCCAGCAGCCCCTGGCAGGGGTCATGCACAGATACGCAGTATTTT; cdr3_aa: CASSPWQGSCTDTQYF
j_call: TRBJ2-3; v_call: TRBV4-2; d_call: .; clone_size: .; cdr3_nt: TGTGCCAACGGCCAAGCCCAAGGGAGAGGCACAGATACGCAGTATTTT; cdr3_aa: CANGQAQGRGTDTQYF
j_call: TRBJ1-2; v_call: TRBV11-2; d_call: .; clone_size: once; cdr3_nt: TGTGCCAGCAGCTTAGGTCCGATCGGGGCGCTGCGCTATGACTACACCTTC; cdr3_aa: CASSLGPIGALRYDYTF
j_call: TRBJ2-3; v_call: TRBV11-2; d_call: .; clone_size: .; cdr3_nt: TGTGCCAGCAGTTCGCGACTGGCGGGACCAGATACGCAGTACTTT; cdr3_aa: CASSSRLAGPDTQYF
j_call: TRBJ2-3; v_call: TRBV12-3/TRBV12-4; d_call: .; clone_size: .; cdr3_nt: TGTGCCATCAGCCAGGGTAGCGGCACAGATACGCAGTATTTT; cdr3_aa: CAISQGSGTDTQYF
j_call: TRBJ2-7; v_call: TRBV10-3; d_call: .; clone_size: .; cdr3_nt: TGTGCCACCAGGAGGGAACAGGGAGGGGAGCTGTACTTC; cdr3_aa: CATRREQGGELYF
j_call: TRBJ1-1; v_call: TRBV7-8; d_call: .; clone_size: .; cdr3_nt: TGTGCCAGCAGCTTAACCGGGGGTAGGAGTTTAAGGACTGAAGCTTTCTTT; cdr3_aa: CASSLTGGRSLRTEAFF
j_call: TRBJ2-7; v_call: TRBV5-6; d_call: .; clone_size: .; cdr3_nt: TGTGCCAGCAGTTATAACCCGGGATATGGTTACGAGCAGTACTTC; cdr3_aa: CASSYNPGYGYEQYF
j_call: TRBJ2-5; v_call: TRBV7-9; d_call: TRBD1; clone_size: many; cdr3_nt: TGTGCCAGCAGCACCGGGACAGCAATCTGGACCCAGTACTTC; cdr3_aa: CASSTGTAIWTQYF
j_call: TRBJ2-3; v_call: TRBV11-3; d_call: .; clone_size: .; cdr3_nt: TGTGCCAGCAGCTTCCTCGGGAACTTAGATACGCAGTATTTT; cdr3_aa: CASSFLGNLDTQYF
j_call: TRBJ2-7; v_call: TRBV2; d_call: .; clone_size: .; cdr3_nt: TGTGCCAGCACCCGGGACGGACCCTACGAGCAGTACTTC; cdr3_aa: CASTRDGPYEQYF
j_call: TRBJ2-5; v_call: TRBV30; d_call: .; clone_size: .; cdr3_nt: TGCGCCTGGAATCTAGTGGGAGTCGGCGAGACCCAGTACTTC; cdr3_aa: CAWNLVGVGETQYF
j_call: TRBJ1-1; v_call: TRBV6-5; d_call: .; clone_size: many; cdr3_nt: TGTGCCAGCAGATCACCCGGGACAGAAGCTTTCTTT; cdr3_aa: CASRSPGTEAFF
j_call: TRBJ2-1; v_call: TRBV12-3/TRBV12-4; d_call: TRBD2; clone_size: many; cdr3_nt: TGTGCCAGCAGTTCTCTAGCGGGAGGGTCTAGCTCCTACAATGAGCAGTTCTTC; cdr3_aa: CASSSLAGGSSSYNEQFF
j_call: TRBJ2-1; v_call: TRBV28; d_call: .; clone_size: few; cdr3_nt: TGTGCCAGCAGTTTGTCTAGGGGGGCGAGGAACTCCTACAATGAGCAGTTCTTC; cdr3_aa: CASSLSRGARNSYNEQFF